Listed below are T cell receptor beta chains from one sample, sequenced in a study. MiXCR, applied by TCRdb to the RT-PCR reads, yields one record per CDR3 protein. The sample records 550,000 to 750,000 distinct CDR3 sequences, 13% to 15% being singletons. Sequenced: memory CD4+ T cells from blood. These TCRs come from a female donor in good health, serving as a healthy control. Both conserved end residues are part of each CDR3. D genes are given only for firm matches. Clone sizes are given selectively: once, few, many, or a class where the clone is expanded.

cdr3_aa cdr3_nt clone_size j_call d_call v_call
CASSFTRTSGSYNEQFF TGTGCCAGCAGCTTTACTAGGACTAGCGGGTCCTACAATGAGCAGTTCTTC many TRBJ2-1 TRBD2 TRBV5-5
CASSESAVRETQYF TGTGCCAGCAGCGAGTCAGCGGTACGAGAGACCCAGTACTTC . TRBJ2-5 . TRBV9
CASGRASNQPQHF TGTGCCAGCGGGAGGGCTAGCAATCAGCCCCAGCATTTT many TRBJ1-5 . TRBV27
CASSQADRTGELFF TGTGCCAGCAGCCAAGCGGATCGAACCGGGGAGCTGTTTTTT . TRBJ2-2 . TRBV3-1
CASSMGLAGGPRFF TGTGCCAGCAGCATGGGACTAGCGGGGGGGCCGCGGTTCTTC many TRBJ2-1 TRBD2 TRBV7-3
CASSLKTGDTEAFF TGTGCCAGCAGCCTTAAGACAGGAGACACTGAAGCTTTCTTT few TRBJ1-1 . TRBV4-2
CSARDLSRDSTDTQYF TGCAGTGCTAGAGATCTTAGCCGCGATAGCACAGATACGCAGTATTTT . TRBJ2-3 . TRBV20-1
CASKPGLANYEQYF TGTGCCAGTAAACCGGGACTAGCGAACTACGAGCAGTACTTC . TRBJ2-7 TRBD2 TRBV19
CASSVRRVGTGELFF TGTGCCAGCAGCGTACGGAGAGTCGGCACCGGGGAGCTGTTTTTT few TRBJ2-2 . TRBV9
CSANREGNQPQHF TGCAGTGCGAACAGGGAAGGCAATCAGCCCCAGCATTTT many TRBJ1-5 . TRBV20-1
CASSLSAGDRAQHF TGTGCCAGCAGCTTATCTGCGGGGGACAGGGCCCAGCATTTT few TRBJ1-5 TRBD1 TRBV7-8
CASSPAEGNQPQHF TGCGCCAGCAGCCCGGCGGAGGGTAATCAGCCCCAGCATTTT many TRBJ1-5 . TRBV5-1
CASSYQKGIRSGYTF TGTGCCAGCAGTTATCAGAAGGGTATTCGCTCTGGCTACACCTTC . TRBJ1-2 . TRBV6-5
CASSPGQGGGLNQPQHF TGTGCCAGCAGTCCAGGACAGGGGGGGGGTTTAAATCAGCCCCAGCATTTT . TRBJ1-5 TRBD1 TRBV12-3/TRBV12-4
CASSAGQGGAYEQYF TGTGCCAGCAGCGCCGGACAGGGAGGCGCCTACGAGCAGTACTTC few TRBJ2-7 TRBD1 TRBV7-2
CASSPIQGKEQYF TGTGCCAGCTCACCAATTCAGGGGAAGGAGCAGTACTTC . TRBJ2-7 . TRBV18
CSTGGEGGTIYF TGCAGTACAGGGGGCGAAGGGGGCACCATATATTTT few TRBJ1-3 TRBD1 TRBV20-1
CSATWPYEQYF TGCAGTGCCACCTGGCCCTACGAGCAGTACTTC . TRBJ2-7 . TRBV20-1
CASSVGGAASSYEQYF TGTGCCAGCAGCGTAGGGGGAGCGGCCAGCTCCTACGAGCAGTACTTC . TRBJ2-7 . TRBV9
CASSLFFGRPDTQYF TGTGCCAGCAGCTTATTCTTCGGGAGGCCAGATACGCAGTATTTT . TRBJ2-3 TRBD2 TRBV7-6
CAISVGQPSTDTQYF TGTGCCATCAGCGTTGGACAGCCTAGCACAGATACGCAGTATTTT . TRBJ2-3 . TRBV10-3
CASRPDRPGVYNEQFF TGTGCCAGCAGACCCGACAGGCCAGGGGTTTACAATGAGCAGTTCTTC many TRBJ2-1 . TRBV28
CASRGVTSGRNTGELFF TGTGCCAGCAGGGGGGTGACTAGCGGGAGAAACACCGGGGAGCTGTTTTTT few TRBJ2-2 TRBD2 TRBV3-1
CASSENQETQYF TGTGCCAGCAGCGAAAACCAAGAGACCCAGTACTTC . TRBJ2-5 . TRBV7-2
CASSREAGGNEQFF TGTGCCAGCAGCCGGGAAGCGGGGGGCAATGAGCAGTTCTTC many TRBJ2-1 TRBD2 TRBV5-5
CASSLVVTGSAFF TGTGCCAGCAGCTTAGTCGTAACAGGATCAGCTTTCTTT many TRBJ1-1 . TRBV7-2
CASSLSPEAQYF TGCGCCAGCAGCTTGTCACCCGAGGCGCAGTATTTT few TRBJ2-3 . TRBV5-1
CASSQPNVGGRGETQYF TGCGCCAGCAGCCAACCCAACGTCGGGGGAAGAGGAGAGACCCAGTACTTC many TRBJ2-5 . TRBV4-1
CSARFASGSFGEQFF TGCAGTGCTAGATTCGCTAGCGGGAGTTTCGGTGAGCAGTTCTTC few TRBJ2-1 TRBD2 TRBV20-1
CSVVGGTRNYEQYF TGCAGCGTTGTCGGTGGTACAAGGAACTACGAGCAGTACTTC many TRBJ2-7 . TRBV29-1
CASSPLVASGTGELFF TGTGCCAGCAGCCCCCTAGTGGCTAGCGGAACCGGGGAGCTGTTTTTT . TRBJ2-2 TRBD2 TRBV9
CASSLGAIGANVLTF TGCGCCAGCAGCTTGGGGGCGATTGGGGCCAACGTCCTGACTTTC . TRBJ2-6 . TRBV5-1
CASSLEPRDYGYTF TGTGCCAGCAGTTTAGAGCCCAGGGACTATGGCTACACCTTC few TRBJ1-2 . TRBV12-3/TRBV12-4
CAISRQIGNTPLHF TGTGCCATCAGTCGACAGATAGGTAATACACCCCTCCACTTT . TRBJ1-6 . TRBV10-3
CASSLDSRGDSPLHF TGTGCCAGCAGCTTGGACAGTCGGGGGGATTCACCCCTCCACTTT few TRBJ1-6 . TRBV7-2
CAISGILAGENNEQFF TGTGCCATCAGTGGGATTCTAGCGGGGGAAAACAATGAGCAGTTCTTC many TRBJ2-1 TRBD2 TRBV10-3
CSASLGGGLSYEQYF TGCAGTGCTAGTCTGGGGGGGGGCCTCTCCTACGAGCAGTACTTC few TRBJ2-7 . TRBV20-1
CSANPWGPQETQYF TGCAGTGCCAACCCCTGGGGGCCCCAAGAGACCCAGTACTTC many TRBJ2-5 . TRBV20-1
CSVAPGTAFSEAFF TGCAGCGTTGCCCCCGGGACAGCCTTTAGTGAAGCTTTCTTT . TRBJ1-1 TRBD1 TRBV29-1
CASSIQGDYGYTF TGTGCCAGCAGCATACAGGGGGACTATGGCTACACCTTC . TRBJ1-2 TRBD1 TRBV7-2
CATSDRTSGRLSVANTQYF TGTGCCACCAGTGACCGAACCAGCGGGAGGCTATCTGTCGCCAATACGCAGTATTTT . TRBJ2-3 TRBD2 TRBV24-1
CSAVTSGGEPDTQYF TGCAGTGCTGTCACTAGCGGGGGGGAGCCAGATACGCAGTATTTT . TRBJ2-3 TRBD2 TRBV20-1
CASSREDSYGYTF TGCGCCAGCAGCCGAGAAGACAGCTATGGCTACACCTTC few TRBJ1-2 . TRBV4-3
CASSFGGLAGTGELFF TGTGCCAGCAGCTTCGGGGGACTAGCGGGAACCGGGGAGCTGTTTTTT few TRBJ2-2 TRBD2 TRBV5-4
CASSSSSVLTF TGTGCCAGCAGTTCATCAAGCGTCCTGACTTTC few TRBJ2-6 . TRBV12-3/TRBV12-4
CATSDYRTGGDTQYF TGTGCCACCAGTGATTACCGGACTGGCGGGGATACGCAGTATTTT many TRBJ2-3 . TRBV24-1
CSASGGRVDNEQFF TGCAGTGCTAGTGGAGGGAGGGTTGACAATGAGCAGTTCTTC few TRBJ2-1 TRBD2 TRBV20-1
CASSPPVGSGGFNEQFF TGTGCCAGCTCACCACCTGTAGGTAGCGGAGGGTTCAATGAGCAGTTCTTC . TRBJ2-1 . TRBV18
CASSLVLGRQETQYF TGTGCCAGCAGCTTGGTTCTTGGCCGCCAAGAGACCCAGTACTTC few TRBJ2-5 . TRBV5-4